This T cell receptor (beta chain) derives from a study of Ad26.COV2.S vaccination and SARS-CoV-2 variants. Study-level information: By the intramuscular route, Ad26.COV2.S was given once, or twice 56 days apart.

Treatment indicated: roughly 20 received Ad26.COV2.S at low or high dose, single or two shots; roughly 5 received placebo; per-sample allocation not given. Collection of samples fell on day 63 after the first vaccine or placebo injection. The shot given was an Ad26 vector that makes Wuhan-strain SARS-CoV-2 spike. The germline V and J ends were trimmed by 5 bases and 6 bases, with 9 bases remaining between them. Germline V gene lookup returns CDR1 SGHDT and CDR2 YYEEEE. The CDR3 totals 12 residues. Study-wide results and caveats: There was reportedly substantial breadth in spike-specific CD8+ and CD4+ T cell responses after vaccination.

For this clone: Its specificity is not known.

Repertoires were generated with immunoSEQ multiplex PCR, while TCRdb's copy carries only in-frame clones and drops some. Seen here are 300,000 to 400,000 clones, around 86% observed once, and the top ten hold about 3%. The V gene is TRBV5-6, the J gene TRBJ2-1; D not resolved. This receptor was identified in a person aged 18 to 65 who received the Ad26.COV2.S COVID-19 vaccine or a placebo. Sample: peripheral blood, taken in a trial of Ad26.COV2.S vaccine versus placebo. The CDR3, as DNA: TGTGCCAGCAGTTGGACGTCCAATGAGCAGTTCTTC. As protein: CASSWTSNEQFF. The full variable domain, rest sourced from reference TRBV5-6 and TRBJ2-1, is DAGVTQSPTHLIKTRGQQVTLRCSPKSGHDTVSWYQQALGQGPQFIFQYYEEEERQRGNFPDRFSGHQFPNYSSELNVNALLLGDSALYLCASSWTSNEQFFGPGTRLTVL.